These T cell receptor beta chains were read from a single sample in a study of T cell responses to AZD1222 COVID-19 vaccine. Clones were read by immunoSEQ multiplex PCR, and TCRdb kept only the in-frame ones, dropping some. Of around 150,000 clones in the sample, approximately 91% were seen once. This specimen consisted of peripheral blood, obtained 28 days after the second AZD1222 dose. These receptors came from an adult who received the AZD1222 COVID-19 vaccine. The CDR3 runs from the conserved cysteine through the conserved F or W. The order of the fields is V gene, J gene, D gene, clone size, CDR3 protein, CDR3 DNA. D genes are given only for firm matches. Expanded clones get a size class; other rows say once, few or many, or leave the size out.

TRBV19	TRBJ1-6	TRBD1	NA	CASTGQANSPLHF	TGTGCCAGTACTGGACAGGCTAATTCACCCCTCCACTTT
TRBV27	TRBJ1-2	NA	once	CASSLSRRANYGYTF	TGTGCCAGCAGTTTATCCAGGCGGGCCAACTATGGCTACACCTTC
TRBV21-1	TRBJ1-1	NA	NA	CASSKYWTGNLALNTEAFF	TGTGCCAGCAGCAAATATTGGACAGGGAACTTAGCGCTAAACACTGAAGCTTTCTTT
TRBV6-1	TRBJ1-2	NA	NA	CASSEQGYGYTF	TGTGCCAGCAGTGAACAGGGGTATGGCTACACCTTC
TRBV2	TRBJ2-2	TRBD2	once	CASSERLAGGLTGELFF	TGTGCCAGCAGTGAACGGCTAGCGGGGGGGCTTACCGGGGAGCTGTTTTTT
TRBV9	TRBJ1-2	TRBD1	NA	CASSSRTGGVYGYTF	TGTGCCAGCAGCTCAAGGACAGGGGGCGTTTATGGCTACACCTTC
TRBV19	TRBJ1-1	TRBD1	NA	CASSLGQLNTEAFF	TGTGCCAGTAGCCTGGGACAGCTGAACACTGAAGCTTTCTTT
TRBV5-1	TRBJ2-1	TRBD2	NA	CASSQAGGFYNEQFF	TGCGCCAGCAGCCAAGCGGGGGGCTTCTACAATGAGCAGTTCTTC
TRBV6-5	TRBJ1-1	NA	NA	CASSYAEADTEAFF	TGTGCCAGCAGTTACGCGGAGGCGGACACTGAAGCTTTCTTT
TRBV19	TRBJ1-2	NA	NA	CASSPLGPYGYTF	TGTGCCAGTAGTCCCCTGGGCCCCTATGGCTACACCTTC
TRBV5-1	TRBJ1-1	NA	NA	CASSLGRKGTEAFF	TGCGCCAGCAGCTTGGGCCGGAAGGGAACTGAAGCTTTCTTT
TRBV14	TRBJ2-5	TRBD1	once	CASSQRTGSLETQYF	TGTGCCAGCAGCCAACGGACAGGGAGTTTGGAGACCCAGTACTTC
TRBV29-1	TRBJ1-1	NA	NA	CSVIQGLENTEAFF	TGCAGCGTTATACAGGGCCTGGAGAACACTGAAGCTTTCTTT
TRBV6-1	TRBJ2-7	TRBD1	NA	CASSDGQGYEQYF	TGTGCCAGCAGTGACGGACAGGGATACGAGCAGTACTTC
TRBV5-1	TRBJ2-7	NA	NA	CASSLAGIHEQYF	TGCGCCAGCAGCTTGGCCGGGATACACGAGCAGTACTTC
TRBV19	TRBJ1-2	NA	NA	CASTWGSEPYYGYTF	TGTGCCAGTACCTGGGGCAGCGAACCCTACTATGGCTACACCTTC
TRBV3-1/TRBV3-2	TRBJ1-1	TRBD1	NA	CASSHHRGLNTEAFF	TGTGCCAGCAGCCACCACAGGGGCCTTAACACTGAAGCTTTCTTT
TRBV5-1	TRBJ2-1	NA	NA	CASSLGQPGSNEQFF	TGCGCCAGCAGCTTGGGACAACCAGGCTCCAATGAGCAGTTCTTC
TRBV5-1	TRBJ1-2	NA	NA	CASSLAQANYGYTF	TGCGCCAGCAGCTTGGCTCAGGCGAACTATGGCTACACCTTC
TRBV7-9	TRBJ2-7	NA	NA	CASSPPGRGVWQYF	TGTGCCAGCAGCCCCCCTGGTAGGGGCGTATGGCAGTACTTC
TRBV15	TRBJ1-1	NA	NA	CATSSVALNTEAFF	TGTGCCACCAGCAGTGTGGCTCTGAACACTGAAGCTTTCTTT
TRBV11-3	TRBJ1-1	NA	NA	CASSPGQNTEAFF	TGTGCCAGCAGCCCGGGACAAAACACTGAAGCTTTCTTT
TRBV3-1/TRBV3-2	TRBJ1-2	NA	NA	CASSHATVNYGYTF	TGTGCCAGCAGCCATGCGACGGTTAACTATGGCTACACCTTC
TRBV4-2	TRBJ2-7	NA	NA	CASSQRVRGTTYEQYF	TGTGCCAGCAGCCAACGAGTCAGGGGAACGACCTACGAGCAGTACTTC
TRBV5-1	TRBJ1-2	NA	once	CASSFGGTDYTF	TGCGCCAGCAGCTTCGGCGGGACGGATTACACCTTC
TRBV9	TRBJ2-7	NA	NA	CASSAAGDPTYEQYF	TGTGCCAGCAGCGCAGCAGGGGACCCTACCTACGAGCAGTACTTC
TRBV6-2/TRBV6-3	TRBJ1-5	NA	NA	CASSPRLTTGRLGQPQHF	TGTGCCAGCAGTCCCCGTCTGACTACCGGACGTCTTGGTCAGCCCCAGCATTTT
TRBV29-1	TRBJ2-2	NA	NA	CSVESDRNTGELFF	TGCAGCGTTGAATCGGACAGGAACACCGGGGAGCTGTTTTTT
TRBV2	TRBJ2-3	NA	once	CASSILSEGTDTQYF	TGTGCCAGCAGTATCCTAAGTGAGGGCACAGATACGCAGTATTTT
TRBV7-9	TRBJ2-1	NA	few	CASSLGSYNEQFF	TGTGCCAGCAGCCTCGGGAGCTACAATGAGCAGTTCTTC
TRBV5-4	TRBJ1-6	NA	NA	CASSFGDGSYNSPLHF	TGTGCCAGCAGCTTCGGGGATGGCTCCTATAATTCACCCCTCCACTTT
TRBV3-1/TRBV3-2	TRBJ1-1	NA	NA	CASSPRDGATEAFF	TGTGCCAGCAGCCCGAGGGACGGGGCAACTGAAGCTTTCTTT
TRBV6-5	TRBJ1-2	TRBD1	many	CASRQQGRDGYTF	TGTGCCAGCAGGCAACAGGGGAGGGATGGCTACACCTTC
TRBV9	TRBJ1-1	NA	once	CASSPQDVYTEAFF	TGTGCCAGCAGCCCCCAGGACGTATACACTGAAGCTTTCTTT
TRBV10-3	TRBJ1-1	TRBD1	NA	CAIKTGTGNTEAFF	TGTGCCATCAAAACCGGGACAGGAAACACTGAAGCTTTCTTT
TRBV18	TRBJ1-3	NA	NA	CASSSLGGPGNTIYF	TGTGCCAGCTCCTCCCTAGGGGGACCTGGAAACACCATATATTTT
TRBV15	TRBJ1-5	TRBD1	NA	CATSRDWTGVSNQPQHF	TGTGCCACCAGCAGAGATTGGACAGGGGTGAGCAATCAGCCCCAGCATTTT
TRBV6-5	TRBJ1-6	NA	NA	CASSLQEGGWSPLHF	TGTGCCAGCAGCCTACAGGAGGGTGGTTGGTCACCCCTCCACTTT
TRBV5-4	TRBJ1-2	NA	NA	CASSFRQSFWDGYTF	TGTGCCAGCAGCTTCAGGCAGTCGTTTTGGGATGGCTACACCTTC
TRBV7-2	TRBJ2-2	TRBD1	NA	CASRFSGTGSAGELFF	TGTGCCAGCAGATTTTCCGGGACAGGGTCCGCCGGGGAGCTGTTTTTT
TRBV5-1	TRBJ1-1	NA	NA	CASSWGHENTEAFF	TGCGCCAGCAGCTGGGGACACGAGAACACTGAAGCTTTCTTT
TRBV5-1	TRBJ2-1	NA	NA	CASSPRNRMSSYNEQFF	TGCGCCAGCAGCCCTCGAAACAGGATGAGCTCCTACAATGAGCAGTTCTTC
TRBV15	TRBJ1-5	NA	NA	CATSGLNQPQHF	TGTGCCACCTCGGGGTTGAATCAGCCCCAGCATTTT
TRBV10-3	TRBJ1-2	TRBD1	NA	CAISSTGEDGYTF	TGTGCCATCAGTTCGACAGGGGAAGATGGCTACACCTTC
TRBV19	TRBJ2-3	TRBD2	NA	CASNSGIGTDTQYF	TGTGCCAGTAATAGCGGGATTGGCACAGATACGCAGTATTTT
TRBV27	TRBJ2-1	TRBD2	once	CASSIGTSGGNEQFF	TGTGCCAGCAGTATCGGGACTAGCGGGGGGAATGAGCAGTTCTTC
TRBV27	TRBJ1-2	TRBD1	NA	CASSGYRGLYGYTF	TGTGCCAGCAGTGGTTATAGGGGGCTGTATGGCTACACCTTC